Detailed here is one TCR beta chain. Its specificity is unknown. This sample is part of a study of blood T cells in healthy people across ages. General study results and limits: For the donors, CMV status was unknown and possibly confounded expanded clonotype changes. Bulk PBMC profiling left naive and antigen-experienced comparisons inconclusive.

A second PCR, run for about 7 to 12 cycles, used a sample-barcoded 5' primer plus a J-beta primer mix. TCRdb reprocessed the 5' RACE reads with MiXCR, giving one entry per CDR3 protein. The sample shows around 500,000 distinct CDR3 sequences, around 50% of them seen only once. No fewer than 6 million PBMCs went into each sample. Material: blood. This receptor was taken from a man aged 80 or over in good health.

CDR3 in DNA: TGTGCCAGCAGCTTAGATCTACAGGGGACCACCTACGAGCAGTACTTC. It is translated as CASSLDLQGTTYEQYF. This chain links TRBV11-2 with TRBJ2-7; 7 bases line up with TRBD1. The ends lost 0 bases at V and 2 bases at J; junction bases unmatched: 7. This CDR3 region has 16 residues. CDR1 and CDR2 from the germline V gene are SGHAT and FQNNGV.